This T cell receptor (beta chain) was sequenced during a study of blood T cell repertoires in COVID-19. Study overall: The samples span acute and convalescent COVID-19 from the United States, Italy and Spain. Sample material is recorded as cDNA or gDNA derived from T cells, B-cell-depleted T cells, or PBMCs.

Produced via immunoSEQ multiplex PCR; TCRdb's table is partial and in-frame only. The profile covers some 220,000 clones, with over 75% appearing a single time and about 2.5% taken by the ten largest. Those enrolled in Seattle joined during active infection and were followed longitudinally afterward. CDR3 length: 15 amino acids. CDR1 and CDR2 from the germline V gene are LNHNV and YYDKDF (reference sequence). J was trimmed by 6 bases and V by 8 bases; bases with no gene match: 11. This clone has a single count. This clonotype was obtained from a woman in her sixties or seventies with COVID-19, enrolled during active disease. Input material: peripheral blood. J is TRBJ1-2 and V is TRBV15; TRBD1 agrees at 11 bases. CDR3 in DNA: TGTGCCACCGCCGGAAGGGACAGGGGGAAGGATGGCTACACCTTC. It translates to CATAGRDRGKDGYTF.